The 30 T cell receptor beta chains given below trace back to one sample, sequenced in a study of shared clonotypes between healthy human individuals. Some clones are missing from TCRdb's copy, which holds only in-frame ones; the method was immunoSEQ multiplex PCR. In the table there are over 100,000 clones, more than 65% of which are singletons. Material: memory CD8+ T cells sorted from blood. Regarding subset: CD45RO+ cells pooled with CCR7-negative TemRA cells. These receptors all stem from a woman aged 25 to 39 in good health.

This chain connects TRBV14 to TRBJ2-7, with D possibly matching TRBD2 (6 bases). The CDR3 is 13 amino acids. Trimming cost V 4 bases and J 3 bases, with 10 bases left between them. Germline CDR1 is SGHDN and CDR2 is FVKESK. CDR3 sequence reads: CASSLRTNYEQYF. The CDR3 nucleotides read TGTGCCAGCAGCCTCCGGACTAACTACGAGCAGTACTTC.

V is TRBV7-9 and J is TRBJ2-5, with D hard to call. Germline V gene data show CDR1 as SEHNR and CDR2 as FQNEAQ (reference sequence). This CDR3 comprises 14 residues. Deletions cut 5 bases from V and 3 bases from J, with 13 bases between. Here the CDR3 DNA reads TGTGCCAGCAGCCATCCAGAGACAAAAGAGACCCAGTACTTC. This sequence encodes CASSHPETKETQYF.

The V and J genes are TRBV30 and TRBJ2-2; D is uncertain. The CDR3 length is 15 residues. Germline loops: CDR1 GTSNPN, CDR2 SVGIG (reference sequence). Trimming left V 3 bases short and J 2 bases short, with 13 bases between. The CDR3 protein is CAWSVDESNTGELFF. The CDR3 DNA reads as TGTGCCTGGAGCGTGGACGAGAGTAACACCGGGGAGCTGTTTTTT. Supplemented by reference TRBV30 and TRBJ2-2, the full variable domain reads SQTIHQWPATLVQPVGSPLSLECTVEGTSNPNLYWYRQAAGRGLQLLFYSVGIGQISSEVPQNLSASRPQDRQFILSSKKLLLSDSGFYLCAWSVDESNTGELFFGEGSRLTVL.

The chain combines TRBV18 with TRBJ2-3; no clear D. V was trimmed by 4 bases and J by 0 bases, leaving 11 bases between them. The length of the CDR3 is 15 residues. Germline CDR1 and CDR2: KGHSH and LQKENI. The CDR3 nucleotides read TGTGCCAGCTCACGACCCGCTACTAGCACAGATACGCAGTATTTT. This gives the protein CASSRPATSTDTQYF.

CDR3 coding DNA: TGTGCCAGCAGTTTATGGACAGGGGGTAACTATGGCTACACCTTC. This translates into CASSLWTGGNYGYTF. This chain connects TRBV27 to TRBJ1-2; 10 bases are a match to TRBD1. J was trimmed by 1 base and V by 1 base; bases with no gene match: 0. The CDR3 consists of 15 residues. Germline assignment: CDR1 MNHEY and CDR2 SMNVEV (reference sequence).

This clone occurred many times. J is TRBJ2-2 and V is TRBV6-1; D is tentatively TRBD1 or TRBD2 (5 bases each). Per germline, CDR1 MNHNS and CDR2 SASEGT. The V and J ends lost 7 bases and 3 bases respectively, with 12 bases between them. The CDR3 is made up of 14 amino acids. Here the CDR3 reads CASNPGRDTGELFF. For the CDR3, the DNA is TGTGCCAGCAATCCGGGACGGGACACCGGGGAGCTGTTTTTT.

This rearrangement joins TRBV10-3 to TRBJ2-5; D is unclear. The CDR3 is 13 residues long. Trimming left V 0 bases short and J 4 bases short, with 6 bases between. Germline CDR1 and CDR2: ENHRY and SYGVKD. The CDR3, as DNA: TGTGCCATCAGTGAGTCCTGGGGAGAGACCCAGTACTTC. This gives the protein CAISESWGETQYF.

This chain joins TRBV2 and TRBJ2-5, with a weak D call TRBD2 (6 bases). This CDR3 comprises 16 residues. V was cut by 7 bases and J by 2 bases, with 20 bases left in between. Germline V gene data show CDR1 as SNHLY and CDR2 as FYNNEI. This chain's CDR3 is CASNPAGGGDQETQYF. CDR3 in DNA: TGTGCCAGCAATCCAGCGGGCGGAGGTGATCAAGAGACCCAGTACTTC.

J is TRBJ2-7 and V is TRBV14; no clear D gene. This CDR3 has 13 residues. Trimming stripped 1 base from V and 3 bases from J, with 7 bases between. Germline-derived CDR1 and CDR2 are SGHDN and FVKESK. The CDR3 DNA is TGTGCCAGCAGCCAAGTGCTTAACTACGAGCAGTACTTC. Translated, it gives CASSQVLNYEQYF.

The chain recombines TRBV11-1 with TRBJ1-2; D remains ambiguous. CDR3 length: 13 amino acids. Per germline, CDR1 SGHAT and CDR2 FQDESV (reference sequence). V was trimmed by 1 base and J by 6 bases, leaving 9 bases between them. This chain's CDR3 is CASSLGRSHGYTF. The CDR3 DNA reads TGTGCCAGCAGCTTAGGCAGGTCCCATGGCTACACCTTC.

The V and J genes are TRBV14 and TRBJ2-2; 7 nucleotides match TRBD1. CDR3 length equals 14 residues. Germline-derived CDR1 and CDR2 are SGHDN and FVKESK. Trimming at V came to 2 bases and at J to 4 bases, leaving 1 base not matched to a gene. The CDR3: CASSQYRGTGELFF. The CDR3, as DNA: TGTGCCAGCAGCCAATACAGGGGCACCGGGGAGCTGTTTTTT.

The chain recombines TRBV29-1 with TRBJ2-3; 10 bases agree with TRBD1. Germline V gives CDR1 SQVTM, CDR2 ANQGSEA. The ends lost 7 bases at V and 6 bases at J; junction bases unmatched: 7. CDR3 size: 13 residues. CDR3 loop: CSGGTGEADTQYF. The CDR3 DNA sequence: TGCAGCGGGGGGACAGGGGAGGCGGATACGCAGTATTTT.

The chain is built from TRBV9 and TRBJ2-1; 15 bases align to TRBD2. The CDR3 has 15 amino acids. In germline, CDR1 is SGDLS, CDR2 YYNGEE. The J segment lost 8 bases and the V segment lost 4 bases, leaving 4 bases of the junction unmatched. In nucleotides, the CDR3 is TGTGCCAGCAGCACCGGACTAGCGGGAGGGGATGAGCAGTTCTTC. This sequence encodes CASSTGLAGGDEQFF.

This clone appeared a single time. The J gene is TRBJ2-3, the V gene TRBV4-1, with 9 bases aligning to TRBD2. The ends lost 1 base at V and 4 bases at J; junction bases unmatched: 9. The CDR3 sequence is 17 residues long. The germline CDR1 and CDR2 sequences are MGHRA and YSYEKL. The CDR3, as DNA: TGCGCCAGCAGCCAAGCCCTAGCGGGGTGGGGGGCAGATACGCAGTATTTT. Protein sequence: CASSQALAGWGADTQYF.

This clone was found a few times. The rearrangement uses TRBV5-6 and TRBJ2-1; possible D gene TRBD2, 6 bases. CDR1 and CDR2 from the germline V gene are SGHDT and YYEEEE. The V end was cut by 4 bases, the J end by 7 bases, with 12 bases between. The CDR3 length is 13 residues. CDR3 sequence reads: CASSPRERNEQFF. In DNA form, the CDR3 reads TGTGCCAGCAGCCCCCGGGAGCGGAATGAGCAGTTCTTC.

CDR3 sequence: CASSEAEDGGYEQYF. The CDR3 region has the DNA TGCGCCAGCAGTGAAGCCGAGGACGGTGGCTACGAGCAGTACTTC. The chain has TRBV10-2 and TRBJ2-7; D remains unclear. The CDR3 is 15 residues long. CDR1 and CDR2 from the germline V gene are WSHSY and SAAADI. Trimming removed 3 bases at V and 3 bases at J, with 15 bases between.

The J gene is TRBJ2-3, the V gene TRBV27, with D uncertain. The germline V and J ends were trimmed by 6 bases and 3 bases, with 22 bases remaining between them. Germline CDR1 and CDR2: MNHEY and SMNVEV (reference sequence). The CDR3 is 17 residues long. The CDR3 sequence: CASSSPAIQKLTDTQYF. The CDR3 DNA follows: TGTGCCAGCAGCTCCCCGGCCATACAGAAATTGACAGATACGCAGTATTTT.

This chain joins TRBV27 and TRBJ2-1, with D perhaps being TRBD1 or TRBD2 (6 bases each). Germline V gene data show CDR1 as MNHEY and CDR2 as SMNVEV (reference sequence). The CDR3 totals 14 residues. Trimming removed 8 bases from V and 7 bases from J, with 18 bases in between. The CDR3 DNA reads TGTGCCAGCGCTAGGGGGGCCGAAGGTAATGAGCAGTTCTTC. This gives the protein CASARGAEGNEQFF.

Only one count was recorded for this clone. The J gene is TRBJ1-3, the V gene TRBV4-1; unclear D gene. CDR3 length: 15 amino acids. Trimming stripped 1 base from V and 0 bases from J, with 7 bases between. From germline, CDR1 is MGHRA and CDR2 YSYEKL. For the CDR3, the DNA is TGCGCCAGCAGCCAAGGGTCTATCTCTGGAAACACCATATATTTT. Translation gives CASSQGSISGNTIYF.

By proportion, this clone is medium-sized. The chain recombines TRBV6-6 with TRBJ2-1; TRBD1 is a possible D gene (6 bases). The germline V gene encodes CDR1 MNHNY and CDR2 SVGAGI (reference sequence). Trimming pared 5 bases from V and 9 bases from J, leaving 23 bases between. This CDR3 is built from 16 residues. This chain's CDR3 is CASSLTTQGPVGEQFF. CDR3 bases: TGTGCCAGCAGTCTCACGACCCAGGGGCCGGTGGGTGAGCAGTTCTTC.

The V call is TRBV2, the J call TRBJ1-5, with D uncertain. This CDR3 comprises 15 residues. V lost 6 bases and J 5 bases, leaving 17 bases between the germline ends. Germline lookup yields CDR1 SNHLY and CDR2 FYNNEI. The CDR3 is CASRLGRDFYQPQHF. The CDR3 DNA follows: TGTGCCAGCAGGCTAGGCCGAGACTTTTATCAGCCCCAGCATTTT.

This clone showed up just a few times. This chain joins TRBV5-1 and TRBJ2-2; D is undetermined. This CDR3 has 15 residues. Trimming stripped 2 bases from V and 0 bases from J, with 8 bases between. Germline assignment: CDR1 SGHRS and CDR2 YFSETQ. In DNA, the CDR3 is TGCGCCAGCAGCTTCTCTAGAACGAACACCGGGGAGCTGTTTTTT. Translation: CASSFSRTNTGELFF.

The V call is TRBV30, the J call TRBJ1-2, with 8 nucleotides matching TRBD1. V shed 0 bases and J 3 bases; nucleotides not matched to a gene: 9. Germline CDR1 reads GTSNPN; CDR2 reads SVGIG (reference sequence). The CDR3 has 16 amino acids. The CDR3 nucleotides read TGTGCCTGGAGTGTACGGGGCAGGGGGCGCGACTATGGCTACACCTTC. Residues: CAWSVRGRGRDYGYTF.

V gene TRBV6-1 combines with J gene TRBJ1-5; D may be TRBD1 (5 bases). The CDR3 extends over 16 amino acids. V gave up 4 bases and J gave up 0 bases, with 13 bases separating them. The germline V gene encodes CDR1 MNHNS and CDR2 SASEGT. The CDR3: CASSVIRGISNQPQHF. CDR3 DNA sequence: TGTGCCAGCAGTGTAATTAGGGGAATTAGCAATCAGCCCCAGCATTTT.

The chain carries TRBV11-2 and TRBJ2-3; no reliable D call. The V end was cut by 2 bases, the J end by 3 bases, with 12 bases between. Germline CDR1 is SGHAT and CDR2 is FQNNGV. The CDR3 covers 15 residues. CDR3 nucleotide sequence: TGTGCCAGCAGCTTAAGTGTCGGGTTGACAGATACGCAGTATTTT. Translation gives CASSLSVGLTDTQYF.

The V gene is TRBV5-4, the J gene TRBJ1-1, with 9 bases lining up with TRBD1. The CDR3 totals 12 residues. Germline CDR1 SGHNT, CDR2 YYREEE (reference sequence). V lost 7 bases and J lost 8; bases outside the gene matches: 6. DNA of the CDR3: TGTGCCAGCCGACCAGGGACAGGGGAAGCTTTCTTT. It yields the protein CASRPGTGEAFF. Looking up the rest from reference TRBV5-4 and TRBJ1-1 gives the full variable domain: ETGVTQSPTHLIKTRGQQVTLRCSSQSGHNTVSWYQQALGQGPQFIFQYYREEENGRGNFPPRFSGLQFPNYSSELNVNALELDDSALYLCASRPGTGEAFFGQGTRLTVV.

The chain links TRBV6-5 to TRBJ1-1; the D is unclear. V shed 10 bases and J shed 0 bases, with 15 bases lying between them. CDR3 length: 14 residues. The V gene's germline CDR1 is MNHEY and CDR2 SVGAGI. The DNA of the CDR3 is TGTGCCACCAGGCAACCCGTCATGAACACTGAAGCTTTCTTT. It codes for CATRQPVMNTEAFF.

The chain combines TRBV2 with TRBJ2-2, with TRBD2 identical over 7 bases. With 6 bases clipped from V and 1 base from J, the junction kept 5 bases outside the gene matches. The CDR3 is made up of 15 amino acids. Germline CDR1 SNHLY, CDR2 FYNNEI. The CDR3 region has the DNA TGTGCCAGCAGGGGGGACTATTTGAACACCGGGGAGCTGTTTTTT. Translation: CASRGDYLNTGELFF. The full variable domain, its missing parts supplied by reference TRBV2 and TRBJ2-2, is EPEVTQTPSHQVTQMGQEVILRCVPISNHLYFYWYRQILGQKVEFLVSFYNNEISEKSEIFDDQFSVERPDGSNFTLKIRSTKLEDSAMYFCASRGDYLNTGELFFGEGSRLTVL.

This clone was counted only a few times. The rearrangement links TRBV15 to TRBJ1-2, with D maybe TRBD1 (5 bases). Germline CDR1 is LNHNV and CDR2 is YYDKDF (reference sequence). V lost 0 bases and J lost 4, with 9 bases in between. This CDR3 spans 14 amino acids. CDR3 loop: CATSRDQGTYGYTF. The CDR3 coding sequence is TGTGCCACCAGCAGAGATCAGGGTACCTATGGCTACACCTTC.

Worth noting for this clone: With a far larger clone one base away, a read error is the likely cause. The chain combines TRBV4-2 with TRBJ2-3; the match to TRBD2 covers 7 bases. The germline CDR1 and CDR2 sequences are LGHNA and YNFKEQ. This CDR3 region has 14 residues. V was clipped by 1 base and J by 4 bases; unmatched bases: 2. The CDR3 here is CASSQGEGADTQYF. As DNA, the CDR3 is TGTGCCAGCAGCCAAGGGGAGGGAGCAGATACGCAGTATTTT.